A selection of T cell receptor beta chains follows, all from one sample in a study of T cell responses to AZD1222 COVID-19 vaccine. TCRdb's table, derived via immunoSEQ multiplex PCR, lists solely in-frame clones and lacks some. The table records around 110,000 clones, 85% to 95% of them present only once. Sample: peripheral blood, taken on day 0 of AZD1222 vaccination. These receptors all stem from an adult in good health. CDR3s include the opening cysteine and the closing phenylalanine or tryptophan. A D gene is named only where the DNA matches it firmly. Size values are once, few and many counts, or a class for expanded clones, and some rows have none.

v_call,clone_size,d_call,j_call,cdr3_aa,cdr3_nt
TRBV5-8,.,.,TRBJ1-1,CASSLRDTNTEAFF,TGTGCCAGCAGCTTGAGGGACACAAACACTGAAGCTTTCTTT
TRBV14,.,.,TRBJ1-5,CASSQDRGRINQPQHF,TGTGCCAGCAGCCAAGATCGGGGCAGAATCAATCAGCCCCAGCATTTT
TRBV19,.,.,TRBJ1-3,CASIPGGGTNTIYF,TGTGCCAGTATCCCGGGCGGGGGAACCAACACCATATATTTT
TRBV3-1/TRBV3-2,.,TRBD1,TRBJ1-2,CASSQGTGFYYGYTF,TGTGCCAGCAGCCAAGGGACAGGTTTCTACTATGGCTACACCTTC
TRBV6-5,.,.,TRBJ1-1,CASRWHNTEAFF,TGTGCCAGCAGGTGGCATAACACTGAAGCTTTCTTT
TRBV11-2,.,.,TRBJ1-2,CASSLIGEGYGYTF,TGTGCCAGCAGCTTAATAGGTGAAGGTTATGGCTACACCTTC
TRBV11-3,.,.,TRBJ2-7,CASSLGGGFSYEQYF,TGTGCCAGCAGCTTAGGAGGGGGATTTTCCTACGAGCAGTACTTC
TRBV19,.,.,TRBJ1-5,CASSITFQPQHF,TGTGCCAGTAGTATTACATTTCAGCCCCAGCATTTT
TRBV6-5,.,.,TRBJ2-1,CASSFLNEQFF,TGTGCCAGCAGTTTCCTTAATGAGCAGTTCTTC
TRBV7-9,.,.,TRBJ1-3,CASSTIQGGTIYF,TGTGCCAGCAGCACTATACAGGGCGGCACCATATATTTT
TRBV24-1,.,.,TRBJ1-2,CATSSDRIAGYTF,TGTGCCACCAGTTCCGACAGGATCGCCGGCTACACCTTC
TRBV5-1,.,TRBD1,TRBJ1-1,CASSPTQGARTEAFF,TGCGCCAGCAGCCCCACGCAGGGGGCGCGAACTGAAGCTTTCTTT
TRBV27,.,TRBD2,TRBJ2-3,CASSGQTSGGTDTQYF,TGTGCCAGCAGTGGCCAGACTAGCGGGGGCACAGATACGCAGTATTTT
TRBV19,.,TRBD1,TRBJ1-1,CASSRDRENTEAFF,TGTGCCAGTTCCCGGGACAGGGAGAACACTGAAGCTTTCTTT
TRBV28,.,.,TRBJ1-6,CASTRTPYNSPLHF,TGTGCCAGCACGAGGACCCCCTATAATTCACCCCTCCACTTT
TRBV27,.,.,TRBJ2-5,CASSPLFFGETQYF,TGTGCCAGCAGCCCCCTTTTTTTCGGAGAGACCCAGTACTTC
TRBV7-2,.,.,TRBJ2-7,CASSFDSYEQYF,TGTGCCAGCAGCTTCGACAGCTACGAGCAGTACTTC
TRBV25-1,.,.,TRBJ1-2,CASSEGGVDGYTF,TGTGCCAGCAGTGAAGGAGGGGTTGATGGCTACACCTTC
TRBV5-1,few,.,TRBJ1-3,CASSQQAQGDTIYF,TGCGCCAGCAGCCAACAGGCCCAGGGAGACACCATATATTTT
TRBV7-8,.,TRBD2,TRBJ2-1,CASSLVPAGGEQFF,TGTGCCAGCAGCTTAGTCCCAGCGGGAGGTGAGCAGTTCTTC
TRBV12-3/TRBV12-4,.,.,TRBJ2-3,CASSEGDTQYF,TGTGCCAGCAGTGAGGGGGATACGCAGTATTTT
TRBV28,.,.,TRBJ1-6,CASRAYNSPLHF,TGTGCCAGCAGGGCGTATAATTCACCCCTCCACTTT
TRBV27,.,.,TRBJ1-2,CASSPRHIANYGYTF,TGTGCCAGCAGTCCGAGACACATAGCTAACTATGGCTACACCTTC
TRBV2,.,TRBD1,TRBJ1-1,CASSYRGSDTEAFF,TGTGCCAGCAGTTACAGGGGTTCGGACACTGAAGCTTTCTTT
TRBV28,.,.,TRBJ2-1,CASSYPQGRPYNEQFF,TGTGCCAGCAGCTATCCCCAGGGGAGACCCTACAATGAGCAGTTCTTC